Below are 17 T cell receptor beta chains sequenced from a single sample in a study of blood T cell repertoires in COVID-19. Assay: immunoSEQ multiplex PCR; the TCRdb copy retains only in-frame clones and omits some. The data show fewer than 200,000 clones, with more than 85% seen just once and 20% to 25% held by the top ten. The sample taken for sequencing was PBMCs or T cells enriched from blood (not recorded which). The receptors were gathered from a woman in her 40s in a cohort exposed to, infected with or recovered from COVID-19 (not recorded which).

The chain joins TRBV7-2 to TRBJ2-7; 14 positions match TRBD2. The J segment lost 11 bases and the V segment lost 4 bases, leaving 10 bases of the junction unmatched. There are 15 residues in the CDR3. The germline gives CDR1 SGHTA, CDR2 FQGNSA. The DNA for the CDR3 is TGTGCCAGCAGCTCCCCGAGACTAGCGGGAGGGAGGAAGTACTTC. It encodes CASSSPRLAGGRKYF.

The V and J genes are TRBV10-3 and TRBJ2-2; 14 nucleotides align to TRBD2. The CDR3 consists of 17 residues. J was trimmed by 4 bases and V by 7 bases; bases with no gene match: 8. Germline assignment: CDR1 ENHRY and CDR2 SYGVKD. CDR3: CAITSGLAGAATGELFF. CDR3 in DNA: TGTGCCATCACCTCGGGACTAGCGGGGGCCGCCACCGGGGAGCTGTTTTTT.

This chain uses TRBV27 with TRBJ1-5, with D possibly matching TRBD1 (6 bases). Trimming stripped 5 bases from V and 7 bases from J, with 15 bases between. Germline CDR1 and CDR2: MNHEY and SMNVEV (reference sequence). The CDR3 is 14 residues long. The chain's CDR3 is CASSIKQGMQPQHF. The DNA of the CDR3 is TGTGCCAGCAGTATCAAACAGGGAATGCAGCCCCAGCATTTT.

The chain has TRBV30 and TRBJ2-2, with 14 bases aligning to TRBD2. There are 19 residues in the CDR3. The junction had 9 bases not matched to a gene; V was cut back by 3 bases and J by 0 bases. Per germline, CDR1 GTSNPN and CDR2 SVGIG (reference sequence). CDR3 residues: CAWRGLAGVVLSNTGELFF. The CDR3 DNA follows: TGTGCCTGGAGGGGACTAGCGGGAGTTGTCCTTTCGAACACCGGGGAGCTGTTTTTT.

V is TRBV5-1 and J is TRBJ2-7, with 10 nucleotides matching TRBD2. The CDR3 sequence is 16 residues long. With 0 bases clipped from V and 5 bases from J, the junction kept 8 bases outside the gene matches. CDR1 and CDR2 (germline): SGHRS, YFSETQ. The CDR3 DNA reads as TGCGCCAGCAGCTTGGAACCTAGCGGGAGTCCCCACGAGCAGTACTTC. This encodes CASSLEPSGSPHEQYF.

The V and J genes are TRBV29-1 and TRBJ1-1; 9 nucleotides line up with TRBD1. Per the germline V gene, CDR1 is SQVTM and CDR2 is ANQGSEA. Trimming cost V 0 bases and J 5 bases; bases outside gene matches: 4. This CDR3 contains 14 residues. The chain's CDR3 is CSVEESGQGTEAFF. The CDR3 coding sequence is TGCAGCGTTGAAGAGTCGGGACAGGGTACTGAAGCTTTCTTT.

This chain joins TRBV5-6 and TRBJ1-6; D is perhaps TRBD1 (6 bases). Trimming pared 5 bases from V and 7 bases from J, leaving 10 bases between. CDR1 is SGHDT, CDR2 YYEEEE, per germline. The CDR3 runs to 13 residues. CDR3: CASRQGENSPLHF. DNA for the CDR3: TGTGCCAGCAGACAGGGAGAGAATTCACCCCTCCACTTT.

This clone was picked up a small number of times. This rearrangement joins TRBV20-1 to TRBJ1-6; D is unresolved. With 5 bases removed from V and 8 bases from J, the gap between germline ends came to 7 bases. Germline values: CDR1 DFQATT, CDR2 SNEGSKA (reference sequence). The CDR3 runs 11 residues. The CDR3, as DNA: TGCAGTGCTCGTCCCTATTCACCCCTCCACTTT. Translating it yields CSARPYSPLHF.

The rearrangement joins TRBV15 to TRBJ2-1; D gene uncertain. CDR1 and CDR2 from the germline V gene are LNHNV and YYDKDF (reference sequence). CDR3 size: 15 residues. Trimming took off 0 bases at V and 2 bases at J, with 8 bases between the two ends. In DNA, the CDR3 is TGTGCCACCAGCAGAGAACGCAACACCTACAATGAGCAGTTCTTC. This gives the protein CATSRERNTYNEQFF.

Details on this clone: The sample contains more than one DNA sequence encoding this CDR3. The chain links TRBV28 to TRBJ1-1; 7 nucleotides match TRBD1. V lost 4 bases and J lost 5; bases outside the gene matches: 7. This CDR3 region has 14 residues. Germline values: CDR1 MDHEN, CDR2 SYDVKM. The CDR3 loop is CASSSQGVGTEAFF. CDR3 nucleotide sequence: TGTGCCAGCAGTTCTCAGGGGGTCGGGACTGAAGCTTTCTTT. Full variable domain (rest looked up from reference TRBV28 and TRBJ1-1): DVKVTQSSRYLVKRTGEKVFLECVQDMDHENMFWYRQDPGLGLRLIYFSYDVKMKEKGDIPEGYSVSREKKERFSLILESASTNQTSMYLCASSSQGVGTEAFFGQGTRLTVV.

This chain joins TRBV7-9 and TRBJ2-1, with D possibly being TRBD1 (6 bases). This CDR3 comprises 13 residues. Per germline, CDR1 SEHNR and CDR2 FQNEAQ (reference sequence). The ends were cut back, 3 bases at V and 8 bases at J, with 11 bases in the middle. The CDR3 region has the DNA TGTGCCAGCAGCTTCAGGGGTTTCGATGAGCAGTTCTTC. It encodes CASSFRGFDEQFF.

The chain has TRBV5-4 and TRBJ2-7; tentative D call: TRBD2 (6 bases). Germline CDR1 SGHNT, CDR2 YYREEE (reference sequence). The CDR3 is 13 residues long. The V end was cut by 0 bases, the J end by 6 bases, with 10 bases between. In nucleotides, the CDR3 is TGTGCCAGCAGCTTGGCCGGAGGGACCGAGCAGTACTTC. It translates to CASSLAGGTEQYF.

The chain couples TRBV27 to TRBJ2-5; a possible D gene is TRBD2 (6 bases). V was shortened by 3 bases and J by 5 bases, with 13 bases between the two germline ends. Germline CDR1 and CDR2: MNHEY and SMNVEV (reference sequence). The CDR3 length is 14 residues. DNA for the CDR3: TGTGCCAGCAGTTTTGGGAGGTGGGGTGAGACCCAGTACTTC. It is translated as CASSFGRWGETQYF.

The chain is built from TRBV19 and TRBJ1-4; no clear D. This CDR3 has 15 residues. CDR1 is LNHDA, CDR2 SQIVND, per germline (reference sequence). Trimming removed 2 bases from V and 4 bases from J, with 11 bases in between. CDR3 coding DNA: TGTGCCAGTAGTATAAGGAGGGAGCTTAATGAAAAACTGTTTTTT. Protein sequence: CASSIRRELNEKLFF.

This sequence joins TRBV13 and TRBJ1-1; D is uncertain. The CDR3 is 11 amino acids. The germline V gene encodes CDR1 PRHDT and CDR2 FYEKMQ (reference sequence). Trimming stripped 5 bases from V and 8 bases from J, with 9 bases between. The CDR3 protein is CASSLRQEAFF. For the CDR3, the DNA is TGTGCCAGCAGCCTCCGACAAGAAGCTTTCTTT.

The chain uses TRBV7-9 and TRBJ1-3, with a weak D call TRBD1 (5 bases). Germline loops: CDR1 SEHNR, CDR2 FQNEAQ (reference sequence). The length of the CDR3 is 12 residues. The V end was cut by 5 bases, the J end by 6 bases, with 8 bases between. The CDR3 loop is CASSLGLNTIYF. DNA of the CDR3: TGTGCCAGCAGCCTGGGACTAAACACCATATATTTT.

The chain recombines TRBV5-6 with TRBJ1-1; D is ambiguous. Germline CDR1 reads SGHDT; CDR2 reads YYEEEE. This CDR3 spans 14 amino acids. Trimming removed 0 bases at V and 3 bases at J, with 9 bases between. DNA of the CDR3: TGTGCCAGCAGCTTGGAAGCGCAGTACACTGAAGCTTTCTTT. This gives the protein CASSLEAQYTEAFF.